These T cell receptor beta chains were read from a single sample in a study of blood T cell repertoires in COVID-19. Produced via immunoSEQ multiplex PCR; TCRdb's table is partial and in-frame only. This sample has 190,000 or so clones, with 90% found just once. What was sequenced was peripheral blood. The receptor set was obtained from a man in his fifties or sixties with acute or convalescent COVID-19. Each CDR3 is given with its conserved first and last residue. Each record gives: J gene, D gene, V gene, clone size, CDR3 protein, CDR3 DNA. The D gene is left open where the match is weak. The listing skips clone size in some rows; elsewhere it reads once, few, many or a size class.

>TRBJ2-1|TRBD2|TRBV7-2|-
CASSLGGASGYNEQFF
TGTGCCAGCAGCCTAGGTGGCGCTAGCGGCTACAATGAGCAGTTCTTC
>TRBJ1-2|-|TRBV7-9|-
CASEISGSDGYTF
TGTGCCAGCGAGATTAGCGGGTCCGATGGCTACACCTTC
>TRBJ1-3|-|TRBV19|-
CASSFEEASGNTIYF
TGTGCCAGTAGTTTTGAGGAAGCCTCTGGAAACACCATATATTTT
>TRBJ2-3|-|TRBV7-9|-
CASSPKGKRNTDTQYF
TGTGCCAGCAGCCCCAAGGGCAAGCGGAACACAGATACGCAGTATTTT
>TRBJ2-1|TRBD1|TRBV10-3|-
CAISDSRQGNEQFF
TGTGCCATCAGCGACTCACGACAGGGCAATGAGCAGTTCTTC
>TRBJ2-5|-|TRBV18|-
CASSSGGLKTQYF
TGTGCCAGCTCATCCGGGGGGCTCAAGACCCAGTACTTC
>TRBJ1-4|TRBD1|TRBV11-2|-
CASSGTDVEKLFF
TGTGCCAGCAGCGGGACAGATGTTGAAAAACTGTTTTTT
>TRBJ1-5|TRBD1|TRBV24-1|-
CATSVAGGSNQPQHF
TGTGCCACCAGTGTGGCAGGGGGTTCCAATCAGCCCCAGCATTTT
>TRBJ2-5|-|TRBV7-9|-
CASSLGWAQETQYF
TGTGCCAGCAGCCTAGGGTGGGCCCAAGAGACCCAGTACTTC
>TRBJ2-5|TRBD2|TRBV7-9|-
CASSSPTGGQETQYF
TGTGCCAGCAGCTCCCCCACGGGGGGGCAAGAGACCCAGTACTTC
>TRBJ1-1|TRBD1|TRBV7-2|-
CASSWLGTGALNTEAFF
TGTGCCAGCAGCTGGTTAGGGACAGGGGCTCTTAACACTGAAGCTTTCTTT
>TRBJ2-2|-|TRBV7-9|-
CASTPSGVTGELFF
TGTGCCAGCACCCCGTCGGGGGTCACCGGGGAGCTGTTTTTT
>TRBJ2-1|TRBD2|TRBV11-2|-
CASRAGTSGYNEQFF
TGTGCCAGCAGGGCCGGGACTAGCGGATACAATGAGCAGTTCTTC
>TRBJ2-1|TRBD2|TRBV19|once
CASSLAESSYNEQFF
TGTGCCAGTAGTCTAGCGGAGAGCTCCTACAATGAGCAGTTCTTC
>TRBJ2-5|TRBD1|TRBV28|-
CASNGQGKKTQYF
TGTGCCAGCAACGGACAGGGGAAGAAGACCCAGTACTTC
>TRBJ2-2|TRBD2|TRBV7-2|-
CASSLSASGGVTGELFF
TGTGCCAGCAGCCTCTCGGCTAGCGGGGGGGTCACCGGGGAGCTGTTTTTT
>TRBJ1-1|TRBD1|TRBV10-3|once
CAISGRDRTMNTEAFF
TGTGCCATCAGTGGTCGGGACAGGACTATGAACACTGAAGCTTTCTTT
>TRBJ2-5|TRBD2|TRBV5-5|-
CASRSTPGTSGGGQETQYF
TGTGCCAGCAGGTCTACCCCCGGGACTAGCGGGGGGGGGCAAGAGACCCAGTACTTC
>TRBJ1-2|-|TRBV4-3|-
CASSQDMAYGYTF
TGCGCCAGCAGCCAAGATATGGCTTATGGCTACACCTTC
>TRBJ2-5|TRBD1|TRBV5-6|-
CASSLRTGETQYF
TGTGCCAGCAGCCTCAGGACAGGGGAGACCCAGTACTTC
>TRBJ2-5|TRBD1|TRBV7-9|-
CASSLRGTGPTQETQYF
TGTGCCAGCAGCTTGAGAGGGACAGGACCAACACAAGAGACCCAGTACTTC
>TRBJ2-7|TRBD2|TRBV14|-
CASSQVAGGIYEQYF
TGTGCCAGCAGCCAAGTAGCGGGAGGGATCTACGAGCAGTACTTC
>TRBJ2-1|-|TRBV15|-
CATGGGSSYNEQFF
TGTGCCACAGGGGGTGGGAGCTCCTACAATGAGCAGTTCTTC
>TRBJ1-4|TRBD1|TRBV10-1|-
CASSPDRENEKLFF
TGCGCCAGCAGTCCGGACAGGGAAAATGAAAAACTGTTTTTT
>TRBJ2-5|TRBD1|TRBV5-8|-
CASSIGTGGQETQYF
TGTGCCAGCAGCATAGGGACAGGGGGGCAAGAGACCCAGTACTTC
>TRBJ1-5|TRBD1|TRBV6-5|-
CASSYGRQGNQPQHF
TGTGCCAGCAGTTACGGGAGACAGGGGAATCAGCCCCAGCATTTT
>TRBJ2-3|-|TRBV30|-
CAWIIGAGSTDTQYF
TGTGCCTGGATTATAGGGGCGGGGAGCACAGATACGCAGTATTTT
>TRBJ1-5|TRBD1|TRBV6-2/TRBV6-3|-
CASSYFGQGYPRSQPQHF
TGTGCCAGCAGTTATTTCGGACAGGGGTATCCTCGAAGTCAGCCCCAGCATTTT
>TRBJ2-2|TRBD1|TRBV27|-
CASSFDRGNTGELFF
TGTGCCAGCAGTTTTGACAGGGGGAACACCGGGGAGCTGTTTTTT
>TRBJ1-2|-|TRBV6-2/TRBV6-3|-
CASSYSTGANYGYTF
TGTGCCAGCAGTTACTCGACAGGAGCTAACTATGGCTACACCTTC
>TRBJ1-1|TRBD1|TRBV19|few
CASSPRDRGYTEAFF
TGTGCCAGTAGCCCCCGGGACAGGGGCTATACTGAAGCTTTCTTT
>TRBJ2-3|TRBD1|TRBV5-4|-
CASSAIQGASVADTQYF
TGTGCCAGCAGCGCTATACAGGGGGCCTCGGTCGCAGATACGCAGTATTTT
>TRBJ2-3|TRBD2|TRBV5-1|-
CASREPGGSTDTQYF
TGCGCCAGCAGGGAACCGGGGGGGAGCACAGATACGCAGTATTTT
>TRBJ1-1|-|TRBV2|-
CASTDDRSLRNTEAFF
TGTGCCAGCACGGACGACAGGTCGCTAAGAAACACTGAAGCTTTCTTT
>TRBJ1-1|-|TRBV2|-
CASSDSYTEAFF
TGTGCCAGCAGTGACAGTTACACTGAAGCTTTCTTT
>TRBJ1-4|TRBD1|TRBV25-1|-
CASSGTGGGWDEKLFF
TGTGCCAGCAGTGGGACAGGGGGAGGTTGGGATGAAAAACTGTTTTTT
>TRBJ2-2|TRBD1|TRBV19|-
CASSIGFPGTGNTGELFF
TGTGCCAGTAGTATTGGGTTTCCCGGGACAGGGAACACCGGGGAGCTGTTTTTT
>TRBJ2-1|TRBD2|TRBV7-9|-
CASRLAGARVDEQFF
TGTGCCAGCAGGCTAGCGGGAGCGAGGGTGGATGAGCAGTTCTTC
>TRBJ2-1|-|TRBV21-1|-
CASKPRDSYNEQFF
TGTGCCAGCAAACCCCGGGACAGCTACAATGAGCAGTTCTTC
>TRBJ1-2|-|TRBV28|-
CASSLRGYGYTF
TGTGCCAGCAGTTTGCGAGGCTATGGCTACACCTTC
>TRBJ1-3|-|TRBV19|-
CASSTTANSGNTIYF
TGTGCCAGTAGTACGACAGCGAACTCTGGAAACACCATATATTTT
>TRBJ1-3|-|TRBV28|-
CASSKTYGASGNTIYF
TGTGCCAGCAGTAAAACTTACGGTGCCTCTGGAAACACCATATATTTT